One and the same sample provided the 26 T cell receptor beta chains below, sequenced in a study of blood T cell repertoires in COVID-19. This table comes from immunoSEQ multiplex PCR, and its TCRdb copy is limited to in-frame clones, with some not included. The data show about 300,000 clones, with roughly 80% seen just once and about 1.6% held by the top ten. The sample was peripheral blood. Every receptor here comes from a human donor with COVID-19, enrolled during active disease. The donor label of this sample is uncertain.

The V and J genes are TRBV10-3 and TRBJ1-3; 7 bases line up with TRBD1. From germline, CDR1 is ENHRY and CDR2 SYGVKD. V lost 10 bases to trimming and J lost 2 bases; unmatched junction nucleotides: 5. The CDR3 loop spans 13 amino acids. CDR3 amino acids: CATGTDPGNTIYF. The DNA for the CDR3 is TGTGCCACCGGGACAGACCCTGGAAACACCATATATTTT.

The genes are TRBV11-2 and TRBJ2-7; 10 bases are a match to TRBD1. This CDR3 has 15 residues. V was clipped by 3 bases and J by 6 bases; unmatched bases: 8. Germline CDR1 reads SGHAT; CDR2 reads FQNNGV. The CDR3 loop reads CASSLTGQGPGEQYF. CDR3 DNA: TGTGCCAGCAGCTTGACGGGACAGGGGCCAGGCGAGCAGTACTTC.

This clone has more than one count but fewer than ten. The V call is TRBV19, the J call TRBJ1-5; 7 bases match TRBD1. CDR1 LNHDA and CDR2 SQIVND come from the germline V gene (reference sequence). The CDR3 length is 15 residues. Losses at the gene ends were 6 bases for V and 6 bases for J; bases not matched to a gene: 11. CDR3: CASSRDSTRSQPQHF. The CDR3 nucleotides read TGTGCCAGTAGCCGGGACAGCACCCGTTCTCAGCCCCAGCATTTT.

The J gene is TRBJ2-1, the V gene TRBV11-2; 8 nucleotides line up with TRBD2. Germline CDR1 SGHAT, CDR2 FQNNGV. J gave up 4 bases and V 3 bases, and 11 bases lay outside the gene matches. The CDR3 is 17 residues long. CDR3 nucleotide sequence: TGTGCCAGCAGCTTTGGGAGGGGTAGCGGGGAGTACAATGAGCAGTTCTTC. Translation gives CASSFGRGSGEYNEQFF. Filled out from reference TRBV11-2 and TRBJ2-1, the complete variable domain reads EAGVAQSPRYKIIEKRQSVAFWCNPISGHATLYWYQQILGQGPKLLIQFQNNGVVDDSQLPKDRFSAERLKGVDSTLKIQPAKLEDSAVYLCASSFGRGSGEYNEQFFGPGTRLTVL.

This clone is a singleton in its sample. DNA of the CDR3: TGTGCCAGCAGCTTGGAAGGGGTAGCCGGGGAGCTGTTTTTT. This codes for CASSLEGVAGELFF. The chain couples TRBV5-4 to TRBJ2-2; D perhaps matches TRBD1 (5 bases). The V gene's germline CDR1 is SGHNT and CDR2 YYREEE (reference sequence). The CDR3 spans 14 residues. The V and J ends lost 0 bases and 6 bases respectively, with 9 bases between them.

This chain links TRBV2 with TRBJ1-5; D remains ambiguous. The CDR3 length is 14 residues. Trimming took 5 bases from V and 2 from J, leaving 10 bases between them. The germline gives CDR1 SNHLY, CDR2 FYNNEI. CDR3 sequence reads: CASSFAGRNQPQHF. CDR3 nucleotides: TGTGCCAGCAGTTTTGCAGGTCGCAATCAGCCCCAGCATTTT.

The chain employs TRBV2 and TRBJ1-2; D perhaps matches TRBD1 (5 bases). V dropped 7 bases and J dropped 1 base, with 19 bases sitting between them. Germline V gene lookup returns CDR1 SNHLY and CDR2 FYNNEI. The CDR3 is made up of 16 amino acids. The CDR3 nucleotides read TGTGCCAGCACCTCCGTGAGACAGATATTTAACTATGGCTACACCTTC. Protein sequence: CASTSVRQIFNYGYTF.

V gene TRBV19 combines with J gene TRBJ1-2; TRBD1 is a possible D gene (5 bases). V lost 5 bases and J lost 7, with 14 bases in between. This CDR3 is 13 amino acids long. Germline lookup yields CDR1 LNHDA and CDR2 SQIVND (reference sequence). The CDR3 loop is CASSATVRSGYTF. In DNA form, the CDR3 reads TGTGCCAGTAGTGCGACAGTACGAAGTGGCTACACCTTC.

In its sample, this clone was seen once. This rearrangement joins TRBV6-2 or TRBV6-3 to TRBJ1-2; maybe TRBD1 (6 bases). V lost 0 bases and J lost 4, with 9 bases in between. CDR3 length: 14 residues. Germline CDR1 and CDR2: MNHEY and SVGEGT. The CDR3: CASSYSGALYGYTF. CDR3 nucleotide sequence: TGTGCCAGCAGTTACTCGGGGGCGCTCTATGGCTACACCTTC.

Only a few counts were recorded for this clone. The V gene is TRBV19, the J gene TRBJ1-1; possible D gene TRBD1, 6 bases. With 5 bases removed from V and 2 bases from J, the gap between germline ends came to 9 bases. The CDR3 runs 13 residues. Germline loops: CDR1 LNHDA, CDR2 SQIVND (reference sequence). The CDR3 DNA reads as TGTGCCAGTAGTCCCAGGGGAAACACTGAAGCTTTCTTT. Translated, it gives CASSPRGNTEAFF.

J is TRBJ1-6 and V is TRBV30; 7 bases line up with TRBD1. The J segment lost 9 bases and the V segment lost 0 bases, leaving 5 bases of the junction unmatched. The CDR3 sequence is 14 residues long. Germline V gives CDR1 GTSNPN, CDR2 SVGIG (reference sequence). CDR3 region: CAWSVVTGTSPLHF. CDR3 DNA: TGTGCCTGGAGTGTCGTGACAGGGACTTCACCCCTCCACTTT.

CDR3 loop: CASSGRDRGDQETQYF. For the CDR3, the DNA is TGTGCCAGCAGTGGCCGGGACAGGGGGGATCAAGAGACCCAGTACTTC. The chain recombines TRBV2 with TRBJ2-5; 11 bases are a match to TRBD1. The CDR3 is 16 residues long. Germline values: CDR1 SNHLY, CDR2 FYNNEI. Trimming removed 4 bases from V and 2 bases from J; junction bases left unmatched: 6.

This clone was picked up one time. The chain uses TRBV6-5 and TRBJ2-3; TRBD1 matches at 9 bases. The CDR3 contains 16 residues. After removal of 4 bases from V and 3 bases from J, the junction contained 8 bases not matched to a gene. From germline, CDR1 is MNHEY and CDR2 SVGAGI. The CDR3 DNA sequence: TGTGCCAGCAGTTCCCTGGGACAGGGAAGGACAGATACGCAGTATTTT. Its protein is CASSSLGQGRTDTQYF.

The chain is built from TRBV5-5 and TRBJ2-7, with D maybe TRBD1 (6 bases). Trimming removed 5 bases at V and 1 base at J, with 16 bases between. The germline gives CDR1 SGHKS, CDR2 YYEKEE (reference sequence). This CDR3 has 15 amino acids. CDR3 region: CASSAPGHISYEQYF. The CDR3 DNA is TGTGCCAGCAGTGCTCCGGGACATATATCCTACGAGCAGTACTTC.

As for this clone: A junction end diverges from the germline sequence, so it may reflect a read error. CDR3: CASSLIGLAEAFF. CDR3 coding DNA: TGTGCCAGCAGTTTAATTGGTCTCGCTGAGGCTTTCTTT. The chain has TRBV12-3 or TRBV12-4 and TRBJ1-1, with D unclear. The CDR3 loop spans 13 amino acids.

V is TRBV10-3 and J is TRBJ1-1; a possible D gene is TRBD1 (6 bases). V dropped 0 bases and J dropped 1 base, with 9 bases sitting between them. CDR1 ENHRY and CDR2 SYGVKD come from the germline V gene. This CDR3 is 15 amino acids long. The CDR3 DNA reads TGTGCCATCAGTGAGTCGGGGGGGGCGAACACTGAAGCTTTCTTT. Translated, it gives CAISESGGANTEAFF.

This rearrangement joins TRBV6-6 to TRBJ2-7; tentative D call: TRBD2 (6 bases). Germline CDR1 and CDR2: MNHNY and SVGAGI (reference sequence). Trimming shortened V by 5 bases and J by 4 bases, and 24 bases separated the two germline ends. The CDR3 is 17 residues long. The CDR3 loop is CASSHPLPRRDGYEQYF. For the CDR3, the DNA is TGTGCCAGCAGTCACCCACTCCCGAGGAGGGATGGGTACGAGCAGTACTTC.

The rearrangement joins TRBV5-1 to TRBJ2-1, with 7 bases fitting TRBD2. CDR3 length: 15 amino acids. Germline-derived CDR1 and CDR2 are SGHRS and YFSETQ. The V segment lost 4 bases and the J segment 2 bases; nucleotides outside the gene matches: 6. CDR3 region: CASSPGGNPYNEQFF. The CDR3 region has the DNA TGCGCCAGCAGCCCGGGGGGAAATCCCTACAATGAGCAGTTCTTC. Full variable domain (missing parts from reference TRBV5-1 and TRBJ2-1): KAGVTQTPRYLIKTRGQQVTLSCSPISGHRSVSWYQQTPGQGLQFLFEYFSETQRNKGNFPGRFSGRQFSNSRSEMNVSTLELGDSALYLCASSPGGNPYNEQFFGPGTRLTVL.

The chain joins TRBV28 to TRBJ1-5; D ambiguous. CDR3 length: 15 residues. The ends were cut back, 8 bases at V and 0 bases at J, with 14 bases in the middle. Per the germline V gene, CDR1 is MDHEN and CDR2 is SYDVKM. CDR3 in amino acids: CASRTPGDSNQPQHF. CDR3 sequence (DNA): TGTGCCAGCCGAACACCGGGAGATAGCAATCAGCCCCAGCATTTT.

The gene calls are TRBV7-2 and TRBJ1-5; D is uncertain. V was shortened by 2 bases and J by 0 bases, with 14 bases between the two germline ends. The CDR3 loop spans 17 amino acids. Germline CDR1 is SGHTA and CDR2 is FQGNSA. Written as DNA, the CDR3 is TGTGCCAGCAGCTTATTTAGTCCCGATTATAGCAATCAGCCCCAGCATTTT. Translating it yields CASSLFSPDYSNQPQHF. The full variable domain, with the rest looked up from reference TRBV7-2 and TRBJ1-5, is GAGVSQSPSNKVTEKGKDVELRCDPISGHTALYWYRQSLGQGLEFLIYFQGNSAPDKSGLPSDRFSAERTGGSVSTLTIQRTQQEDSAVYLCASSLFSPDYSNQPQHFGDGTRLSIL.

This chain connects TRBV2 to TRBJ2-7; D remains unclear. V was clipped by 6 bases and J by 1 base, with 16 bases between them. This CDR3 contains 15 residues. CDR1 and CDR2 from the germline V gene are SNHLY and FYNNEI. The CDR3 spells CASSANRVLSYEQYF. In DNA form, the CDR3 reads TGTGCCAGCAGCGCCAACCGGGTTCTGTCCTACGAGCAGTACTTC.

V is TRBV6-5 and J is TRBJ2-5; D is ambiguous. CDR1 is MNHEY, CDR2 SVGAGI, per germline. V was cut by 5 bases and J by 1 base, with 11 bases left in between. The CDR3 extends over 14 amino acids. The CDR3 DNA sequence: TGTGCCAGCAGTATTTCCGGGTTCCAAGAGACCCAGTACTTC. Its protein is CASSISGFQETQYF.

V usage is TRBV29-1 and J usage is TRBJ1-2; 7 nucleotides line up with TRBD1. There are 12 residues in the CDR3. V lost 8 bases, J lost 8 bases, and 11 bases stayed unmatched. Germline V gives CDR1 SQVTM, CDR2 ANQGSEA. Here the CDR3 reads CSPPGQRWGYTF. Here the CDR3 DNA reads TGCAGCCCGCCGGGACAGCGGTGGGGCTACACCTTC.

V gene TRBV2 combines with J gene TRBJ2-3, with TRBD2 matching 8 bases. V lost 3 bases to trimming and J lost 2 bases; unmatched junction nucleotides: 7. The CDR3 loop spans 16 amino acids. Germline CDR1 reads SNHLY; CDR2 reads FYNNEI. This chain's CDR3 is CASSEGLGTFTDTQYF. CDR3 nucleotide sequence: TGTGCCAGCAGTGAGGGACTAGGAACATTCACAGATACGCAGTATTTT.

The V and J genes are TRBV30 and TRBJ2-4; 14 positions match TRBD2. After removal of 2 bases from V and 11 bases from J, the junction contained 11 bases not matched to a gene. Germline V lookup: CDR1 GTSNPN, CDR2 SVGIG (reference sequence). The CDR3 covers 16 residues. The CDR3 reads CAWSLGTSGRGSLQYF. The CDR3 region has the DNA TGTGCCTGGAGTCTCGGGACTAGCGGGAGAGGGAGCCTTCAGTACTTC.

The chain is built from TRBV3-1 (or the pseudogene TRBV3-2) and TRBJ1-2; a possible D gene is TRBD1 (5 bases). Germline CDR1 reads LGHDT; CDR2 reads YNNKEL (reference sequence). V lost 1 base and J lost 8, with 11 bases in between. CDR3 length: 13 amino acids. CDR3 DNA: TGTGCCAGCAGCCAAGGCAGGGTTGAGGGCTACACCTTC. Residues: CASSQGRVEGYTF.